Following are 28 T cell receptor beta chains from one sample sequenced in a study of OX40 agonist ivuxolimab in advanced cancers. Assay: immunoSEQ multiplex PCR; the TCRdb copy retains only in-frame clones and omits some. The profile shows tens of thousands of clones, roughly 80% of them singletons. Material: CD4+ or CD8+ T cells sorted from blood, obtained in a trial of the OX40 agonist ivuxolimab. These receptor sequences come from an adult with an advanced solid tumor such as melanoma, head and neck, liver or kidney cancer.

This clone was recorded a few times. This chain uses TRBV7-7 with TRBJ2-5; 7 bases are a match to TRBD1. The trim removed 5 bases at V and 3 bases at J, leaving 9 bases unmatched. CDR3 length equals 15 residues. In germline, CDR1 is SSHAT, CDR2 FNYEAQ (reference sequence). The chain's CDR3 is CASSVGGQSKETQYF. The CDR3, as DNA: TGTGCCAGCAGCGTAGGGGGACAGTCAAAAGAGACCCAGTACTTC.

V is TRBV6-5 and J is TRBJ1-2, with 7 bases fitting TRBD1. This CDR3 is 14 amino acids long. Germline V gives CDR1 MNHEY, CDR2 SVGAGI. Trimming at V came to 6 bases and at J to 6 bases, leaving 10 bases not matched to a gene. For the CDR3, the DNA is TGTGCCAGCAGAACACGACAGGGCCCCCATGGCTACACCTTC. Residues: CASRTRQGPHGYTF.

V usage is TRBV2 and J usage is TRBJ2-1; 9 positions match TRBD2. V was clipped by 5 bases and J by 2 bases; unmatched bases: 7. The CDR3 is 16 residues long. Germline V gene lookup returns CDR1 SNHLY and CDR2 FYNNEI. The CDR3 here is CASSHTSSGAYNEQFF. CDR3 in DNA: TGTGCCAGCAGTCACACCTCTAGCGGGGCCTACAATGAGCAGTTCTTC.

The J gene is TRBJ2-7, the V gene TRBV6-1; 7 nucleotides line up with TRBD1. The CDR3 loop spans 14 amino acids. V lost 8 bases, J lost 0 bases, and 7 bases stayed unmatched. Germline CDR1 is MNHNS and CDR2 is SASEGT. The CDR3 is CASYTGASSYEQYF. As DNA, the CDR3 is TGTGCCAGCTATACAGGGGCAAGCTCCTACGAGCAGTACTTC.

Only a few counts were recorded for this clone. This rearrangement joins TRBV5-5 to TRBJ1-1; 9 bases map to TRBD1. The CDR3 consists of 14 residues. The junction had 6 bases not matched to a gene; V was cut back by 3 bases and J by 6 bases. Per germline, CDR1 SGHKS and CDR2 YYEKEE (reference sequence). The CDR3 bases are TGTGCCAGCAGCTCGCCTACAGGGGGCTCTGAAGCTTTCTTT. This sequence encodes CASSSPTGGSEAFF.

The V and J genes are TRBV6-6 and TRBJ2-7, with 7 bases lining up with TRBD1. This CDR3 has 12 amino acids. Trimming removed 9 bases from V and 6 bases from J; junction bases left unmatched: 8. Germline CDR1 MNHNY, CDR2 SVGAGI (reference sequence). The CDR3: CASVAGGSEQYF. CDR3 sequence (DNA): TGTGCCAGTGTAGCAGGGGGAAGCGAGCAGTACTTC.

The chain combines TRBV7-2 with TRBJ1-1, with D maybe TRBD1 (6 bases). The V gene lost 6 bases and the J gene lost 6 bases, with 17 bases spanning the gap. The CDR3 consists of 14 residues. CDR1 and CDR2 (germline): SGHTA, FQGNSA. Here the CDR3 DNA reads TGTGCCAGCAGATCATCCGGAGGGGGGGCTGAAGCTTTCTTT. Protein: CASRSSGGGAEAFF.

V gene TRBV23-1 combines with J gene TRBJ2-7; D perhaps matches TRBD2 (6 bases). TRBV23-1 is given ORF status, its function remaining uncertain. This CDR3 is 17 amino acids long. Trimming cost V 2 bases and J 4 bases, with 21 bases left between them. DNA for the CDR3: TGCGCCAGCAGTCAAGTCGCCGCACAGACTAGGCTGTACGAGCAGTACTTC. It specifies CASSQVAAQTRLYEQYF.

The CDR3 nucleotides are TGTGCCAGCATGATCATGGAGACCCAGTACTTC. Its translation is CASMIMETQYF. The chain uses TRBV2 and TRBJ2-5; D gene ambiguous. Trimming cost V 7 bases and J 5 bases, with 8 bases left between them. The CDR3 covers 11 residues. CDR1 SNHLY and CDR2 FYNNEI come from the germline V gene.

J is TRBJ2-4 and V is TRBV5-6; D is ambiguous. Germline V gives CDR1 SGHDT, CDR2 YYEEEE. The CDR3 has 14 amino acids. Trimming took 4 bases from V and 0 from J, leaving 8 bases between them. The CDR3 DNA reads TGTGCCAGCAGCCTGCGAGGAGCCAAAAACATTCAGTACTTC. Its translation: CASSLRGAKNIQYF. The whole variable domain, filled in from reference TRBV5-6 and TRBJ2-4, reads DAGVTQSPTHLIKTRGQQVTLRCSPKSGHDTVSWYQQALGQGPQFIFQYYEEEERQRGNFPDRFSGHQFPNYSSELNVNALLLGDSALYLCASSLRGAKNIQYFGAGTRLSVL.

This rearrangement joins TRBV10-3 to TRBJ2-1; no clear D gene. The V gene's germline CDR1 is ENHRY and CDR2 SYGVKD. Trimming cost V 0 bases and J 4 bases, with 13 bases left between them. The CDR3 sequence is 16 residues long. DNA for the CDR3: TGTGCCATCAGTGAGTCCAGTCTTAGGTATTACAATGAGCAGTTCTTC. It specifies CAISESSLRYYNEQFF.

This sequence joins TRBV5-1 and TRBJ2-1; D ambiguous. The CDR3 spans 16 residues. CDR1 and CDR2 from the germline V gene are SGHRS and YFSETQ. V lost 2 bases and J 5 bases, leaving 17 bases between the germline ends. This CDR3 reads CASSFGAGMVDNEQFF. The CDR3 coding sequence is TGCGCCAGCAGCTTTGGTGCCGGAATGGTAGACAATGAGCAGTTCTTC.

The rearrangement links TRBV6-5 to TRBJ1-2; a possible D gene is TRBD1 (5 bases). The germline V gene has CDR1 MNHEY and CDR2 SVGAGI. V lost 4 bases, J lost 8 bases, and 17 bases lay in between. The CDR3 runs 14 residues. The chain's CDR3 is CASSFQDIPTGYTF. CDR3 DNA: TGTGCCAGCAGTTTCCAGGACATCCCAACCGGCTACACCTTC.

J is TRBJ1-1 and V is TRBV19; D might be TRBD1 (5 bases). V gave up 1 base and J gave up 0 bases, with 9 bases separating them. The CDR3 consists of 15 residues. Germline-derived CDR1 and CDR2 are LNHDA and SQIVND (reference sequence). The CDR3 region is CASSIGAGMNTEAFF. The CDR3, as DNA: TGTGCCAGTAGTATAGGGGCAGGGATGAACACTGAAGCTTTCTTT.

This clone was recorded at least ten times. The chain carries TRBV19 and TRBJ2-7, with TRBD2 matching over 11 bases. Losses at the gene ends were 5 bases for V and 5 bases for J; bases not matched to a gene: 8. The V gene's germline CDR1 is LNHDA and CDR2 SQIVND (reference sequence). The CDR3 spans 15 residues. The CDR3 bases are TGTGCCAGTAGTCTTCTAGCGGGGGGTCGGAACGAGCAGTACTTC. Residues: CASSLLAGGRNEQYF.

The genes are TRBV7-2 and TRBJ2-7, with D possibly TRBD1 on 6 matching bases. The ends were cut back, 1 base at V and 6 bases at J, with 16 bases in the middle. The CDR3 runs to 15 residues. From germline, CDR1 is SGHTA and CDR2 FQGNSA. This CDR3 reads CASSLDGSRGSEQYF. The DNA of the CDR3 is TGTGCCAGCAGCTTAGATGGATCCAGGGGAAGCGAGCAGTACTTC.

The chain recombines TRBV19 with TRBJ1-4; 8 nucleotides line up with TRBD1. CDR1 and CDR2 (germline): LNHDA, SQIVND (reference sequence). The CDR3 is 15 residues long. V shed 8 bases, J shed 0 bases, and the junction held 5 bases outside the gene matches. This chain's CDR3 is CASSTGDATNEKLFF. The CDR3 DNA follows: TGTGCCAGTTCGACAGGGGATGCAACTAATGAAAAACTGTTTTTT. The full variable domain, rest sourced from reference TRBV19 and TRBJ1-4, is DGGITQSPKYLFRKEGQNVTLSCEQNLNHDAMYWYRQDPGQGLRLIYYSQIVNDFQKGDIAEGYSVSREKKESFPLTVTSAQKNPTAFYLCASSTGDATNEKLFFGSGTQLSVL.

The chain is built from TRBV14 and TRBJ2-3; no definite D call. V was clipped by 3 bases and J by 2 bases, with 6 bases between them. From germline, CDR1 is SGHDN and CDR2 FVKESK. There are 13 residues in the CDR3. Written as DNA, the CDR3 is TGTGCCAGCAGCCAGGGCAACACAGATACGCAGTATTTT. Translated: CASSQGNTDTQYF.

The J gene is TRBJ1-1, the V gene TRBV11-1; 7 bases map to TRBD1. CDR3 length: 14 amino acids. Losses at the gene ends were 5 bases for V and 4 bases for J; bases not matched to a gene: 7. Germline CDR1 and CDR2: SGHAT and FQDESV (reference sequence). CDR3 DNA: TGTGCCAGCAGCCGGTCTGAGGGGGCCACTGAAGCTTTCTTT. Its protein is CASSRSEGATEAFF.

The V call is TRBV15, the J call TRBJ2-7; 8 bases map to TRBD2. Trimming removed 3 bases from V and 2 bases from J; junction bases left unmatched: 6. Germline V CDR1 and CDR2: LNHNV, YYDKDF (reference sequence). This CDR3 has 15 residues. The CDR3 loop reads CATSRDLGGAYEQYF. CDR3 nucleotides: TGTGCCACCAGCAGGGACCTCGGGGGGGCCTACGAGCAGTACTTC.

J is TRBJ2-3 and V is TRBV9; 10 bases map to TRBD1. V dropped 3 bases and J dropped 6; count of bases not matched to a gene: 4. This CDR3 region has 14 residues. Germline CDR1 reads SGDLS; CDR2 reads YYNGEE. The CDR3 DNA reads as TGTGCCAGCAGCGCAGGACAGGGGGTCGATACGCAGTATTTT. Translation gives CASSAGQGVDTQYF.

The chain couples TRBV7-9 to TRBJ1-1; 9 nucleotides agree with TRBD1. The trim removed 4 bases at V and 1 base at J, leaving 10 bases unmatched. From germline, CDR1 is SEHNR and CDR2 FQNEAQ (reference sequence). This CDR3 is 17 amino acids long. CDR3 residues: CASSSTGGVGRNTEAFF. In nucleotides, the CDR3 is TGTGCCAGCAGCTCTACAGGGGGCGTGGGTCGGAACACTGAAGCTTTCTTT.

J is TRBJ1-5 and V is TRBV18; a possible D gene is TRBD1 (5 bases). CDR3 length equals 15 residues. The germline V gene has CDR1 KGHSH and CDR2 LQKENI. Trimming removed 4 bases at V and 5 bases at J, with 15 bases between. CDR3 in DNA: TGTGCCAGCTCACTCGGGACTTGGTCGGATCAGCCCCAGCATTTT. It is translated as CASSLGTWSDQPQHF.

The CDR3 reads CASSPRDSSYNEQFF. The CDR3, as DNA: TGTGCCAGCTCACCAAGGGATTCCTCCTACAATGAGCAGTTCTTC. V is TRBV18 and J is TRBJ2-1; D unresolved. This CDR3 is 15 amino acids long. CDR1 is KGHSH and CDR2 is LQKENI in the germline V gene. Trimming took off 2 bases at V and 0 bases at J, with 8 bases between the two ends.

The chain carries TRBV7-9 and TRBJ2-3; TRBD1 matches at 9 bases. The CDR3 runs 16 residues. With V trimmed by 5 bases and J by 0 bases, 6 bases remained unmatched. Germline assignment: CDR1 SEHNR and CDR2 FQNEAQ (reference sequence). The CDR3 sequence: CASSRRGTGSTDTQYF. CDR3 nucleotides: TGTGCCAGCAGCCGCAGAGGGACAGGGAGCACAGATACGCAGTATTTT.

In DNA, the CDR3 is TGTGCCAGCAGCACGGACAGGGGGCTCACCGGGGAGCTGTTTTTT. It translates to CASSTDRGLTGELFF. The V and J genes are TRBV7-8 and TRBJ2-2; 11 nucleotides agree with TRBD1. The trim removed 5 bases at V and 4 bases at J, leaving 3 bases unmatched. CDR1 and CDR2 from the germline V gene are SGHVS and FQNEAQ. The CDR3 totals 15 residues. Variable domain in full (rest from reference TRBV7-8 and TRBJ2-2): GAGVSQSPRYKVAKRGQDVALRCDPISGHVSLFWYQQALGQGPEFLTYFQNEAQLDKSGLPSDRFFAERPEGSVSTLKIQRTQQEDSAVYLCASSTDRGLTGELFFGEGSRLTVL.

CDR3 in amino acids: CASSFQGLAEAFF. CDR3 sequence (DNA): TGTGCCAGCAGCTTCCAGGGGCTGGCTGAAGCTTTCTTT. The rearrangement joins TRBV5-4 to TRBJ1-1; a weak D match, TRBD1 (6 bases). Trimming shortened V by 2 bases and J by 6 bases, and 11 bases separated the two germline ends. This CDR3 spans 13 amino acids. Germline values: CDR1 SGHNT, CDR2 YYREEE (reference sequence).

The chain has TRBV7-6 and TRBJ2-3; D might be TRBD1 or TRBD2, each matching 6 bases. Looked up from germline, CDR1 is SGHVS and CDR2 is FNYEAQ. CDR3 length: 17 residues. Trimming stripped 5 bases from V and 0 bases from J, with 18 bases between. The CDR3 DNA sequence: TGTGCCAGCAGCCCACGGGGGCCCCACCTTAGCACAGATACGCAGTATTTT. It codes for CASSPRGPHLSTDTQYF.